One sample yielded the 17 T cell receptor beta chains listed below, sequenced in a study of blood T cell repertoires in COVID-19 (dated by TCRdb to 2018 to 2021). Libraries were made using the immunoSEQ multiplex PCR assay. TCRdb stores this immuneACCESS table with in-frame sequences only. Part of the clones is absent; in the studies checked, under half of the shortfall reflects unresolved V genes, and no reason is known for the rest. The sample includes 110,000 or so clones, with about 85% observed a single time. Approximately 13% of the sample is in the top ten clones. Sequencing used peripheral blood. The receptors come from a human donor in a cohort sampled during active COVID-19.

The V gene is TRBV7-8, the J gene TRBJ1-1; D is perhaps TRBD1 (6 bases). V lost 5 bases, J lost 3 bases, and 16 bases lay in between. Germline CDR1 and CDR2: SGHVS and FQNEAQ. The CDR3 runs to 15 residues. The CDR3 nucleotides read TGTGCCAGCAGCCGACTAACTCCAGGGGACACTGAAGCTTTCTTT. Protein product: CASSRLTPGDTEAFF. Based on the CDR3 plus reference TRBV7-8 and TRBJ1-1, the full variable domain is GAGVSQSPRYKVAKRGQDVALRCDPISGHVSLFWYQQALGQGPEFLTYFQNEAQLDKSGLPSDRFFAERPEGSVSTLKIQRTQQEDSAVYLCASSRLTPGDTEAFFGQGTRLTVV.

This clone was seen a few times. The chain has TRBV5-4 and TRBJ2-6, with a weak D call TRBD1 (5 bases). CDR3 length: 14 amino acids. The V and J ends lost 6 bases and 1 base respectively, with 8 bases between them. Germline V gene data show CDR1 as SGHNT and CDR2 as YYREEE (reference sequence). CDR3 nucleotides: TGTGCCAGCACAGACAGATCTGGGGCCAACGTCCTGACTTTC. Translated, it gives CASTDRSGANVLTF. Combining the CDR3 with reference TRBV5-4 and TRBJ2-6 gives the whole variable domain ETGVTQSPTHLIKTRGQQVTLRCSSQSGHNTVSWYQQALGQGPQFIFQYYREEENGRGNFPPRFSGLQFPNYSSELNVNALELDDSALYLCASTDRSGANVLTFGAGSRLTVL.

The V gene is TRBV6-6, the J gene TRBJ2-1, with D uncertain. V dropped 5 bases and J dropped 9 bases, with 11 bases sitting between them. The CDR3 totals 12 residues. CDR1 MNHNY and CDR2 SVGAGI come from the germline V gene (reference sequence). The CDR3 region is CASSPRYGEQFF. Written as DNA, the CDR3 is TGTGCCAGCAGTCCCCGGTACGGTGAGCAGTTCTTC.

The J gene is TRBJ2-1, the V gene TRBV7-2, with TRBD2 as a possible D gene (6 bases). Germline CDR1 SGHTA, CDR2 FQGNSA. Trimming cost V 1 base and J 0 bases, with 10 bases left between them. The CDR3 totals 16 residues. CDR3 loop: CASSLEAGRSYNEQFF. The CDR3 region has the DNA TGTGCCAGCAGCTTAGAGGCGGGACGCTCCTACAATGAGCAGTTCTTC.

This chain links TRBV4-1 with TRBJ2-1; D possibly corresponds to TRBD1 (6 bases). Germline V lookup: CDR1 MGHRA, CDR2 YSYEKL. V lost 1 base and J lost 2, with 12 bases in between. CDR3 length equals 16 residues. CDR3 residues: CASSQGRQGPYNEQFF. CDR3 sequence (DNA): TGCGCCAGCAGCCAAGGGCGCCAGGGGCCCTACAATGAGCAGTTCTTC.

The chain has TRBV6-5 and TRBJ1-5; D possibly corresponds to TRBD1 (6 bases). The length of the CDR3 is 15 residues. Germline CDR1 MNHEY, CDR2 SVGAGI. V was shortened by 6 bases and J by 1 base, with 13 bases between the two germline ends. CDR3 amino acids: CASSQGPASNQPQHF. Written as DNA, the CDR3 is TGTGCCAGCAGCCAGGGGCCGGCGAGCAATCAGCCCCAGCATTTT.

This clone has a single count. Other DNA sequences within the sample encode an identical CDR3. The chain is built from TRBV6-6 and TRBJ2-1, with 8 bases that match TRBD2. Losses at the gene ends were 6 bases for V and 2 bases for J; bases not matched to a gene: 9. The CDR3 runs to 16 residues. Germline CDR1 is MNHNY and CDR2 is SVGAGI (reference sequence). Here the CDR3 DNA reads TGTGCCAGCAGCTCGCTGGCGGGGGGCCCCTACAATGAGCAGTTCTTC. Protein: CASSSLAGGPYNEQFF.

The chain is built from TRBV5-5 and TRBJ2-3; TRBD1 aligns across 7 bases. CDR3 length: 17 amino acids. CDR1 is SGHKS and CDR2 is YYEKEE in the germline V gene (reference sequence). V lost 1 base, J lost 0 bases, and 8 bases stayed unmatched. CDR3 region: CASSLLGDSPSTDTQYF. DNA for the CDR3: TGTGCCAGCAGCTTGCTGGGGGACAGCCCTAGCACAGATACGCAGTATTTT.

The chain combines TRBV19 with TRBJ1-3; perhaps TRBD1 as D (6 bases). This CDR3 comprises 17 residues. Germline V gene lookup returns CDR1 LNHDA and CDR2 SQIVND (reference sequence). V lost 5 bases and J lost 6, with 23 bases in between. CDR3 in amino acids: CASSWDLRGPLENTIYF. CDR3 DNA sequence: TGTGCCAGTAGTTGGGACCTCAGGGGCCCGCTCGAAAACACCATATATTTT.

The chain uses TRBV5-1 and TRBJ2-7, with D unresolved. The length of the CDR3 is 12 residues. Trimming shortened V by 1 base and J by 2 bases, and 4 bases separated the two germline ends. Germline V gene data show CDR1 as SGHRS and CDR2 as YFSETQ. The DNA for the CDR3 is TGCGCCAGCAGCTTGAACACCTACGAGCAGTACTTC. This encodes CASSLNTYEQYF.

The V gene is TRBV24-1, the J gene TRBJ2-3, with D unresolved. Per the germline V gene, CDR1 is KGHDR and CDR2 is SFDVKD. CDR3 size: 12 residues. Between the trimmed V and J ends, which lost 3 bases and 3 bases, there was a span of 3 bases. The CDR3 spells CATSDETDTQYF. The DNA for the CDR3 is TGTGCCACCAGTGATGAGACAGATACGCAGTATTTT.

The J gene is TRBJ2-1, the V gene TRBV6-5, with TRBD1 as a possible D gene (6 bases). From germline, CDR1 is MNHEY and CDR2 SVGAGI. Trimming removed 6 bases from V and 3 bases from J, with 9 bases in between. CDR3 length: 13 residues. In DNA, the CDR3 is TGTGCCAGCAGCCGGGACAACTACAATGAGCAGTTCTTC. Its protein is CASSRDNYNEQFF.

This clone was detected only a few times. V usage is TRBV7-9 and J usage is TRBJ1-2, with TRBD1 matching 7 bases. V was pared by 0 bases and J by 6 bases, with 7 bases of the junction left unmatched. The length of the CDR3 is 15 residues. The germline V gene has CDR1 SEHNR and CDR2 FQNEAQ (reference sequence). The CDR3 coding sequence is TGTGCCAGCAGCTTAGCGGGACAGACCTTGGATGGCTACACCTTC. Translation gives CASSLAGQTLDGYTF. The whole variable domain, filled in from reference TRBV7-9 and TRBJ1-2, reads DTGVSQNPRHKITKRGQNVTFRCDPISEHNRLYWYRQTLGQGPEFLTYFQNEAQLEKSRLLSDRFSAERPKGSFSTLEIQRTEQGDSAMYLCASSLAGQTLDGYTFGSGTRLTVV.

The chain recombines TRBV20-1 with TRBJ2-1; 14 bases map to TRBD2. From germline, CDR1 is DFQATT and CDR2 SNEGSKA (reference sequence). Trimming took 3 bases from V and 8 from J; bases not matched to a gene: 9. The CDR3 runs to 16 residues. Here the CDR3 DNA reads TGCAGTGCTAGTACCCCGGGACTAGCGGGGGTCGATGAGCAGTTCTTC. This translates into CSASTPGLAGVDEQFF.

The chain has TRBV19 and TRBJ1-1; 8 bases agree with TRBD1. Germline-derived CDR1 and CDR2 are LNHDA and SQIVND (reference sequence). The CDR3 runs 15 residues. V lost 5 bases and J lost 5; bases outside the gene matches: 10. The CDR3 region is CASSLTGTGETEAFF. CDR3 DNA: TGTGCCAGTAGTTTAACCGGGACAGGAGAAACTGAAGCTTTCTTT.

The chain recombines TRBV9 with TRBJ1-2; D ambiguous. The CDR3 spans 11 residues. V lost 3 bases to trimming and J lost 7 bases, with 7 bases between them. Germline loops: CDR1 SGDLS, CDR2 YYNGEE. In DNA, the CDR3 is TGTGCCAGCAGCGCCTCGGGTGGCTACACCTTC. Translation gives CASSASGGYTF.

The chain combines TRBV6-5 with TRBJ1-3; no clear D. The CDR3 runs 15 residues. Looked up from germline, CDR1 is MNHEY and CDR2 is SVGAGI. Trimming shortened V by 7 bases and J by 0 bases, and 13 bases separated the two germline ends. The CDR3 sequence: CASTKTAYSGNTIYF. The CDR3 DNA sequence: TGTGCCAGCACGAAAACAGCTTACTCTGGAAACACCATATATTTT.